The clone carrying this T cell receptor (beta chain) was recorded a few times. Both TRBC1 and TRBC2 were covered by a beta constant-region primer of two equimolar oligonucleotides. TCRdb re-analysed the UMI-ligation and nested PCR reads in MiXCR, keeping a single row per CDR3 protein. Here the sample spans 130,000 to 150,000 distinct CDR3 sequences, about a sixth being singletons. The V and J ends lost 5 bases and 2 bases, in that order; junction bases with no gene match: 5. In germline, CDR1 is DFQATT, CDR2 SNEGSKA (reference sequence). CDR3 length: 14 residues. The record originates from a study of naive and memory T cell subsets.

The chain recombines TRBV20-1 with TRBJ2-1; 8 positions match TRBD1. The receptor's source is a human donor in good health. Material: naive CD4+ T cells from blood. The CDR3 is CSAGGQGPYNEQFF. As DNA, the CDR3 is TGCAGTGCTGGCGGACAGGGTCCCTACAATGAGCAGTTCTTC.